Sequencing of this TCR beta chain was carried out in a study of T cell responses to AZD1222 COVID-19 vaccine. Study-wide points: Seropositive at baseline were only a handful of AZD1222 recipients. A mostly white British donor set with more females was recruited, and clonal diversity was possibly underestimated.

The germline CDR1 and CDR2 sequences are MNHEY and SMNVEV (reference sequence). Between the trimmed V and J ends, which lost 8 bases and 4 bases, there was a span of 12 bases. The CDR3 has 13 residues. A remark on this clone: What it recognizes is unknown.

Generated by immunoSEQ multiplex PCR, the TCRdb table keeps only in-frame clones and is missing some. Of about 140,000 clones listed, roughly 90% are singletons. The genes are TRBV27 and TRBJ1-5; D call uncertain. Source: peripheral blood, taken on day 0 of AZD1222 vaccination. The TCR comes from an adult in good health. The CDR3 DNA reads TGTGCCAGCGGCCCGCTGGCGAATCAGCCCCAGCATTTT. Its protein product is CASGPLANQPQHF.